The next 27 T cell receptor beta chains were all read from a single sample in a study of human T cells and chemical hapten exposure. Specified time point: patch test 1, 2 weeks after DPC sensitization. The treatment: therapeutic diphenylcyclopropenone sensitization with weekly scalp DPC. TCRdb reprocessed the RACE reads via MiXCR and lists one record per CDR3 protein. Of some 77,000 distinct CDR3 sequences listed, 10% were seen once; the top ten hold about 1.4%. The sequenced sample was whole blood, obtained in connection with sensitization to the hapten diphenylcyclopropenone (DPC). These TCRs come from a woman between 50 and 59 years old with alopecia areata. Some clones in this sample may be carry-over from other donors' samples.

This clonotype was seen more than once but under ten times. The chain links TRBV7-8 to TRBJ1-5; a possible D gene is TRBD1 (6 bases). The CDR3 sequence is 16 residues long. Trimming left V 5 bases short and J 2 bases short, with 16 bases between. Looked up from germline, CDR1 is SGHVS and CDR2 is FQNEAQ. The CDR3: CASSPLGGFGNQPQHF. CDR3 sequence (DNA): TGTGCCAGCAGCCCCCTAGGGGGGTTCGGCAATCAGCCCCAGCATTTT.

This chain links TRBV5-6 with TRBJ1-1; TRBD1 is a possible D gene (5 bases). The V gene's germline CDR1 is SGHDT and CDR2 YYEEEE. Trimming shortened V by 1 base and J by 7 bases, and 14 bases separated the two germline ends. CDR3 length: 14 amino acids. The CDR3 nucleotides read TGTGCCAGCAGCTTGAGGGGTCAGTCCCTTGAAGCTTTCTTT. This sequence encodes CASSLRGQSLEAFF.

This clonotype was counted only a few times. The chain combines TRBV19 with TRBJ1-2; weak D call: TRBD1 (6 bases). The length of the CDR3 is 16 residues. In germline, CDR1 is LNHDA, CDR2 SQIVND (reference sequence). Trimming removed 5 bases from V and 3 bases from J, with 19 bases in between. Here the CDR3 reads CASSPATGTSYYGYTF. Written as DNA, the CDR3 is TGTGCCAGTAGTCCGGCGACAGGAACCAGCTACTATGGCTACACCTTC.

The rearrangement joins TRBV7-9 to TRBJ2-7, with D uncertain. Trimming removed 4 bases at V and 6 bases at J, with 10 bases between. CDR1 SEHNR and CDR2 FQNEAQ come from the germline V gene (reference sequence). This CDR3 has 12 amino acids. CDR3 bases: TGTGCCAGCAGCTCCACTCCGGGCGAGCAGTACTTC. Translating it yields CASSSTPGEQYF.

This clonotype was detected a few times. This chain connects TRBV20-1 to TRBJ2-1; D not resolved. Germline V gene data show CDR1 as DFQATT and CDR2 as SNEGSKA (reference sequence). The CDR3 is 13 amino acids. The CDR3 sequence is CRGRGPTGNEQFF. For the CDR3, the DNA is TGCAGAGGTAGAGGACCTACGGGCAATGAGCAGTTCTTC.

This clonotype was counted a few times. The CDR3 DNA is TGTGCCAGCAGGGGTGGGACAGGCCCTGAGTATGGCTACACCTTC. Translating gives CASRGGTGPEYGYTF. The J gene is TRBJ1-2, the V gene TRBV28, with TRBD1 matching 8 bases. Germline CDR1 MDHEN, CDR2 SYDVKM. Trimming at V came to 6 bases and at J to 5 bases, leaving 11 bases not matched to a gene. This CDR3 has 15 residues.

As DNA, the CDR3 is TGCAGCGTTGAAGCAGACTCTGGAAACACCATATATTTT. Encoded protein: CSVEADSGNTIYF. The genes are TRBV29-1 and TRBJ1-3; D is ambiguous. CDR3 size: 13 residues. The germline V gene encodes CDR1 SQVTM and CDR2 ANQGSEA. Between the trimmed V and J ends, which lost 1 base and 0 bases, there was a span of 4 bases.

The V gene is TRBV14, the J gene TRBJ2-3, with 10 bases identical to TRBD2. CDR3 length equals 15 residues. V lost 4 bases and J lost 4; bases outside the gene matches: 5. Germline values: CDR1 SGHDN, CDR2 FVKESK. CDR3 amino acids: CASSPSGRAADTQYF. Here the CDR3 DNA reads TGTGCCAGCAGCCCAAGCGGGAGGGCAGCAGATACGCAGTATTTT.

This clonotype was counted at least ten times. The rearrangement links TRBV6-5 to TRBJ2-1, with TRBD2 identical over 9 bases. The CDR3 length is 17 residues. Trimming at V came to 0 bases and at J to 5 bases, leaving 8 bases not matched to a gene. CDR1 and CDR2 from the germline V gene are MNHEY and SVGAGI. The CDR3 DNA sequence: TGTGCCAGCAGTTACTCGGCGGGAGGGCCTAAGGACAATGAGCAGTTCTTC. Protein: CASSYSAGGPKDNEQFF.

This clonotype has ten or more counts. The CDR3 DNA is TGCAGCGTTCGCGGGACAGGGAAGGGCACTGAAGCTTTCTTT. This translates into CSVRGTGKGTEAFF. This chain joins TRBV29-1 and TRBJ1-1; TRBD1 matches at 9 bases. The germline V gene encodes CDR1 SQVTM and CDR2 ANQGSEA. The CDR3 consists of 14 residues. Germline trimming cut 5 bases from V and 4 bases from J; bases unmatched to any gene: 8. Supplemented by reference TRBV29-1 and TRBJ1-1, the full variable domain reads SAVISQKPSRDICQRGTSLTIQCQVDSQVTMMFWYRQQPGQSLTLIATANQGSEATYESGFVIDKFPISRPNLTFSTLTVSNMSPEDSSIYLCSVRGTGKGTEAFFGQGTRLTVV.

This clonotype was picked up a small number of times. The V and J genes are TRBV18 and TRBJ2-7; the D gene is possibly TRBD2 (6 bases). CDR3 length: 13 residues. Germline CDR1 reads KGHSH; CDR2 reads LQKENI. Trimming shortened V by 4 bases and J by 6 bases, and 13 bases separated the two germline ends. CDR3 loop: CASSRAGSPEQYF. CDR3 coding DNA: TGTGCCAGCTCACGTGCGGGGTCTCCCGAGCAGTACTTC.

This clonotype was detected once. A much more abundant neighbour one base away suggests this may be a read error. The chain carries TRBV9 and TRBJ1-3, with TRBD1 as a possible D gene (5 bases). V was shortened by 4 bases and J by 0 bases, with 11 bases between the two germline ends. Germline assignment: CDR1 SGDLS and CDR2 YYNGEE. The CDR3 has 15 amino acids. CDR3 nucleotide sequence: TGTGCCAGCAGCTCCGCAACAGGCTCTGGAAACACCATATATTTT. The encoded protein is CASSSATGSGNTIYF.

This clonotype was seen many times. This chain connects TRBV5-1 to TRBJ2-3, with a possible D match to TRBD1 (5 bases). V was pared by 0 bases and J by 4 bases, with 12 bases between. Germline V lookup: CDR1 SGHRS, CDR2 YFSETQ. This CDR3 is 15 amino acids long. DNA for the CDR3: TGCGCCAGCAGCTTGGGAACAGTGGGGCCAGATACGCAGTATTTT. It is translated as CASSLGTVGPDTQYF.

This CDR3 is CASSLSRASTDTQYF. DNA for the CDR3: TGTGCCAGCAGCCTCTCGCGGGCCTCCACAGATACGCAGTATTTT. The chain employs TRBV7-2 and TRBJ2-3; maybe TRBD2 (5 bases). The CDR3 runs 15 residues. With 5 bases removed from V and 2 bases from J, the gap between germline ends came to 14 bases. The V gene's germline CDR1 is SGHTA and CDR2 FQGNSA. Combining the CDR3 with reference TRBV7-2 and TRBJ2-3 gives the whole variable domain GAGVSQSPSNKVTEKGKDVELRCDPISGHTALYWYRQSLGQGLEFLIYFQGNSAPDKSGLPSDRFSAERTGGSVSTLTIQRTQQEDSAVYLCASSLSRASTDTQYFGPGTRLTVL.

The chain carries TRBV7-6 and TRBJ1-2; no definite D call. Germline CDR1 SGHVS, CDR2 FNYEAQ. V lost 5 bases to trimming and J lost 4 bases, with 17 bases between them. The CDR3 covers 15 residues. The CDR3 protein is CASSPGKSVAYGYTF. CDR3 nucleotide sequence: TGTGCCAGCAGCCCCGGAAAGTCGGTGGCCTATGGCTACACCTTC.

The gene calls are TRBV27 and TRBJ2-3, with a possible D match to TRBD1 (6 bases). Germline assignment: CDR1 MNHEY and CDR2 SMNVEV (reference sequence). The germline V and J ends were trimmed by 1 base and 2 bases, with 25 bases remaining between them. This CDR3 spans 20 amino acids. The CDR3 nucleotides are TGTGCCAGCAGTTTATTATCAGGGGTAGAAGCCCGACCAGACACAGATACGCAGTATTTT. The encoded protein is CASSLLSGVEARPDTDTQYF.

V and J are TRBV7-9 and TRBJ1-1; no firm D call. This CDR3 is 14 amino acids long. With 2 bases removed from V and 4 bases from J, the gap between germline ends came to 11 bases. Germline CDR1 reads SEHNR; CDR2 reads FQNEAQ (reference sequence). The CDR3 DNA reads TGTGCCAGCAGCTTATCGACTTGGTTCACTGAAGCTTTCTTT. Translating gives CASSLSTWFTEAFF.

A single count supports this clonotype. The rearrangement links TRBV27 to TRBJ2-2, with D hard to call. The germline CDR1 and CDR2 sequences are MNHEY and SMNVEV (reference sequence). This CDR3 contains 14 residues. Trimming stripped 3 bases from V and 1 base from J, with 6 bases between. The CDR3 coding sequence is TGTGCCAGCAGTTTTTCGGGGAACACCGGGGAGCTGTTTTTT. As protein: CASSFSGNTGELFF.

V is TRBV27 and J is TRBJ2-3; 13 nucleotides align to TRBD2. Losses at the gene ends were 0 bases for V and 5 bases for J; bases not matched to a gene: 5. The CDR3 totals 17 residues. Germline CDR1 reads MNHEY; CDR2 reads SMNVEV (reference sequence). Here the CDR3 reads CASSLSRTSGSRDTQYF. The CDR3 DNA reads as TGTGCCAGCAGTTTATCCCGGACTAGCGGGAGTAGAGATACGCAGTATTTT.

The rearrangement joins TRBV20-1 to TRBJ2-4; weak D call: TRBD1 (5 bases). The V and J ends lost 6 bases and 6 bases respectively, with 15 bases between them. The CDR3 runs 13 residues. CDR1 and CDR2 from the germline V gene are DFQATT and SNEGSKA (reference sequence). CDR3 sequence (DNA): TGCAGTGCGCTGGGGCTGGTTGGAAACATTCAGTACTTC. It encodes CSALGLVGNIQYF.

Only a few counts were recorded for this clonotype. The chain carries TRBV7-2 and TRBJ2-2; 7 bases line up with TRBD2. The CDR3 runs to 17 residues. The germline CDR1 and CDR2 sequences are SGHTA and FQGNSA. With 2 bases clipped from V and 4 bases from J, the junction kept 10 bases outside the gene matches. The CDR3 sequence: CASSLFSREVGTGELFF. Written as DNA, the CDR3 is TGTGCCAGCAGCTTATTCAGCCGGGAGGTCGGCACCGGGGAGCTGTTTTTT. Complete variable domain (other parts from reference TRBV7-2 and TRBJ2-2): GAGVSQSPSNKVTEKGKDVELRCDPISGHTALYWYRQSLGQGLEFLIYFQGNSAPDKSGLPSDRFSAERTGGSVSTLTIQRTQQEDSAVYLCASSLFSREVGTGELFFGEGSRLTVL.

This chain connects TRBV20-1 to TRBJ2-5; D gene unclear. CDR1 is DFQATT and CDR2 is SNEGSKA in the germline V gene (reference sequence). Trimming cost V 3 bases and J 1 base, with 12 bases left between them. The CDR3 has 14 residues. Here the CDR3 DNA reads TGCAGTGCTAGGGCAGGTGGCGTCCAAGAGACCCAGTACTTC. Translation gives CSARAGGVQETQYF.

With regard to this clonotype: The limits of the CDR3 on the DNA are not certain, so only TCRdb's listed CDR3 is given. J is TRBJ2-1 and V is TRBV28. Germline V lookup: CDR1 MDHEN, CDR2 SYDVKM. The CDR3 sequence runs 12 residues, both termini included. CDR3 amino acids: CASSLSALWQFF.

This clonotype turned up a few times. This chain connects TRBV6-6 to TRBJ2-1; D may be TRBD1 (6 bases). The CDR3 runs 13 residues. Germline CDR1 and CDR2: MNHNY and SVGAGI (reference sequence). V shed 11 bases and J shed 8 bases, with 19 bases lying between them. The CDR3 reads CAGGRGPSDEQFF. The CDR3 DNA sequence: TGTGCCGGGGGCAGGGGCCCCAGCGATGAGCAGTTCTTC.

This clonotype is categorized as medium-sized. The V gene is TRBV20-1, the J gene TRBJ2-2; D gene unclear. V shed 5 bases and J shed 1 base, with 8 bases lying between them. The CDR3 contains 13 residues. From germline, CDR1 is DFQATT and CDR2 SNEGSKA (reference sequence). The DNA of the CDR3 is TGCAGTGCTCCCCGACAGAACACCGGGGAGCTGTTTTTT. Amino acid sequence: CSAPRQNTGELFF.

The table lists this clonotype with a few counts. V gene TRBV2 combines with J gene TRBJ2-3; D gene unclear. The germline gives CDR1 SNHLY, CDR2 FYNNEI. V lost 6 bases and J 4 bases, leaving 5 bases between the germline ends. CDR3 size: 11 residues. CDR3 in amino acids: CASRVSDTQYF. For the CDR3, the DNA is TGTGCCAGCAGAGTCTCAGATACGCAGTATTTT. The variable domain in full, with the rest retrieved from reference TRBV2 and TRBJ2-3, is EPEVTQTPSHQVTQMGQEVILRCVPISNHLYFYWYRQILGQKVEFLVSFYNNEISEKSEIFDDQFSVERPDGSNFTLKIRSTKLEDSAMYFCASRVSDTQYFGPGTRLTVL.

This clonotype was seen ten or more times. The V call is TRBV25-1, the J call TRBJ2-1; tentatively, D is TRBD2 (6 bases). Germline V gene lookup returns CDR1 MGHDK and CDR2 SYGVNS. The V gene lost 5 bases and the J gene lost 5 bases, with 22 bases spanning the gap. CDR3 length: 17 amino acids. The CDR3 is CASSTLWGGSEHNEQFF. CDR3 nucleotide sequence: TGTGCCAGCAGTACCCTCTGGGGAGGCTCAGAACACAATGAGCAGTTCTTC. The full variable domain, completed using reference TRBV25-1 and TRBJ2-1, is EADIYQTPRYLVIGTGKKITLECSQTMGHDKMYWYQQDPGMELHLIHYSYGVNSTEKGDLSSESTVSRIRTEHFPLTLESARPSHTSQYLCASSTLWGGSEHNEQFFGPGTRLTVL.